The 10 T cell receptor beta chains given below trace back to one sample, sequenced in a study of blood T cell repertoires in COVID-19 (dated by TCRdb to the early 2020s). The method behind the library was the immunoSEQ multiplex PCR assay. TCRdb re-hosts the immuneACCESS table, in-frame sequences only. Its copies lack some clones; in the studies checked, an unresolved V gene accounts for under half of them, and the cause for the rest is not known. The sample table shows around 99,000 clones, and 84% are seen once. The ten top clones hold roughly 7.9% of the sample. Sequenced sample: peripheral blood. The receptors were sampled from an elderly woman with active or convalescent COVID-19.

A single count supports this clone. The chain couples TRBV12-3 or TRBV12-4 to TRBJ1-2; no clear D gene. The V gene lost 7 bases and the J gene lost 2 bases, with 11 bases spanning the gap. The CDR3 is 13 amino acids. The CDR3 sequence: CASTLGFNYGYTF. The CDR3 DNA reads TGTGCCAGCACCCTGGGCTTCAACTATGGCTACACCTTC.

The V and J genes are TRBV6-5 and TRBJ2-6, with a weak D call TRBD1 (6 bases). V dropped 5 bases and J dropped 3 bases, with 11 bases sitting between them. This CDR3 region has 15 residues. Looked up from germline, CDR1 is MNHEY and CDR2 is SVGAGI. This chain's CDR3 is CASSPRGHGANVLTF. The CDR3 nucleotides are TGTGCCAGCAGTCCCAGGGGTCATGGGGCCAACGTCCTGACTTTC.

The CDR3 DNA sequence: TGTGCCAGCTCCCGGAGGCTGCCAGGGGGCTCTGGAAACACCATATATTTT. It codes for CASSRRLPGGSGNTIYF. The V call is TRBV7-8, the J call TRBJ1-3, with 7 bases matching TRBD1. Germline lookup yields CDR1 SGHVS and CDR2 FQNEAQ. V was pared by 8 bases and J by 0 bases, with 13 bases of the junction left unmatched. The CDR3 sequence is 17 residues long.

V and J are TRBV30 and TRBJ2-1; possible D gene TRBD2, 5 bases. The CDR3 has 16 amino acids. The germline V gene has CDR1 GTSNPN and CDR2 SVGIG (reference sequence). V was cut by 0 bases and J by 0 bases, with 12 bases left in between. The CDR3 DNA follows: TGTGCCTGGAGTGTACCTGGCGGGCGCTCCTACAATGAGCAGTTCTTC. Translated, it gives CAWSVPGGRSYNEQFF.

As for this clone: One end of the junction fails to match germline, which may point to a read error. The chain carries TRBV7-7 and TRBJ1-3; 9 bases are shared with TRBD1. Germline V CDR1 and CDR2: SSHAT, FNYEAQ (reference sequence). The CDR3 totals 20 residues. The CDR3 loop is CASSLEARQGEKDSGNTIYF. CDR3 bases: TGTGCTAGCAGCTTAGAGGCAAGACAGGGGGAGAAGGACTCTGGAAACACCATATATTTT.

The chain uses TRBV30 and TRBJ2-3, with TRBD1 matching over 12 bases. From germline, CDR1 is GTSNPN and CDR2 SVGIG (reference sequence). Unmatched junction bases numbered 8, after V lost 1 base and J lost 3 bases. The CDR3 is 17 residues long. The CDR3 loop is CAWSARPGQGATDTQYF. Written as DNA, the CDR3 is TGTGCCTGGAGTGCACGACCGGGACAGGGGGCGACAGATACGCAGTATTTT.

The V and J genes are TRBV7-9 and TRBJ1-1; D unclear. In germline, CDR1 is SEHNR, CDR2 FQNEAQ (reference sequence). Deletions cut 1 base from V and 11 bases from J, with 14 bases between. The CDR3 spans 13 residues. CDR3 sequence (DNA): TGTGCCAGCAGCTTAGGAGGGTCGGGCGAGGCTTTCTTT. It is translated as CASSLGGSGEAFF.

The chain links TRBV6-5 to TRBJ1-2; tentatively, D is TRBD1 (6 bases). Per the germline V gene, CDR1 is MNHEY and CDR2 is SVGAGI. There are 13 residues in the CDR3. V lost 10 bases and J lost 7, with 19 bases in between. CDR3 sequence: CATRSPGAGGYTF. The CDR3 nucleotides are TGTGCCACCCGCTCCCCAGGGGCGGGTGGCTACACCTTC.

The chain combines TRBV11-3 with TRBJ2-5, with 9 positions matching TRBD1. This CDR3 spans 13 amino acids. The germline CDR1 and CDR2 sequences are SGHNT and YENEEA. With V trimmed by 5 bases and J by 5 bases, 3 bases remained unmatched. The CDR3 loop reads CASSPDRGETQYF. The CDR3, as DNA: TGTGCCAGCAGCCCGGACAGGGGTGAGACCCAGTACTTC.

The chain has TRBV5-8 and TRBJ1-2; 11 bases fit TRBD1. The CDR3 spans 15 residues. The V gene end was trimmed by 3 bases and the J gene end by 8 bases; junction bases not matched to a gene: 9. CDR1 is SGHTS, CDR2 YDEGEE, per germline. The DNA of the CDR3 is TGTGCCAGCAGCTCGGGACAGGGGGGATACGAGGGCTACACCTTC. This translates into CASSSGQGGYEGYTF.